The clone carrying this T cell receptor beta chain appeared a few times. Its target is unknown. This entry belongs to a study of cytomegalovirus exposure and HLA in healthy donors. Across the study: A prior analysis found 117 million unique TCR beta sequences from around 200 million T cells.

The germline V and J ends were trimmed by 5 bases and 0 bases, with 11 bases remaining between them. Germline V gives CDR1 GTSNPN, CDR2 SVGIG (reference sequence). This CDR3 comprises 14 residues. Findings and caveats of the study: In a later analysis, HLA-C alleles had the fewest associated TCRs, DRB1 alleles the most.

Vbeta (60) and Jbeta (13) primers were used in the PCR. Authors' analysis steps: An analysis performed later counted 72 million or so unique TCR beta chains (around 11 million of them shared). Clones were sequenced by immunoSEQ multiplex PCR, and TCRdb holds only the in-frame ones, with some missing. D and trimming come from the DNA, and the V and J calls and clone size come from that table. Among approximately 100,000 clones, around 10% were seen once, and the ten largest hold 4.5% to 6%. Healthy bone marrow donors made up the donor group. The chain is built from TRBV30 and TRBJ1-3; D gene unclear. Sequenced: PBMCs. The TCR sequence derives from a man aged 50 to 60 in good health and CMV-seropositive. This chain's CDR3 is CAWDGVNSGNTIYF. In nucleotides, the CDR3 is TGTGCCTGGGACGGAGTTAACTCTGGAAACACCATATATTTT.